The text below deals with one T cell receptor (beta chain). Germline and junction disagree at one end, which may indicate a read error. The data are from a study of T cells in tumors after PD-1 blockade. There are 12 residues in the CDR3. Per germline, CDR1 MDHEN and CDR2 SYDVKM. Repertoires were generated with immunoSEQ multiplex PCR, while TCRdb's copy carries only in-frame clones and drops some. This repertoire shows some 48,000 clones, 79% found once; its top ten account for about a sixth. This specimen was PBMCs, taken before anti-PD-1 treatment. This chain connects TRBV28 to TRBJ1-4; tentatively, D is TRBD1 (6 bases). The sequence was obtained from a human donor with basal cell carcinoma. CDR3 amino acids: CAGSSYTGPLFF. The CDR3 DNA is TGTGCCGGCAGTTCATACACAGGGCCACTGTTTTTT.